This T cell receptor beta chain was sequenced for a study of OX40 agonist ivuxolimab in advanced cancers. Findings of the study overall: Mean expanded clone counts were higher in CD8+ than CD4+ T cells. At doses 0.1 to 3.0 mg/kg, CD4+ and CD8+ clones expanded. The specificity for antigen of the expanded peripheral T cells was not determined.

Produced via immunoSEQ multiplex PCR; TCRdb's table is partial and in-frame only. The top ten clones hold 10% to 15% of a sample with around 46,000 clones, about 90% of them seen once. The CDR3 has 15 residues. The V end was cut by 5 bases, the J end by 4 bases, with 15 bases between. Germline-derived CDR1 and CDR2 are MNHEY and SVGAGI. Regarding this clone: Its antigen is undetermined.

This sequence was found in an adult with an advanced solid tumor such as melanoma, head and neck, liver or kidney cancer. J is TRBJ2-1 and V is TRBV6-5, with a weak D call TRBD1 (6 bases). The sample here was CD4+ or CD8+ T cells sorted from blood, taken in a trial of the OX40 agonist ivuxolimab. CDR3 bases: TGTGCCAGCAGTCCGAACAGGGACCCTTACAATGAGCAGTTCTTC. It encodes CASSPNRDPYNEQFF.